This TCR beta chain was recovered during a study of early stage breast cancer tumors. Study context: Invasive lobular carcinomas made up four of 12 ER+/PR+/HER2- tumors.

Trimming cost V 6 bases and J 7 bases, with 7 bases left between them. The germline CDR1 and CDR2 sequences are DFQATT and SNEGSKA (reference sequence). The CDR3 is 10 residues long. Measured with immunoSEQ multiplex PCR; TCRdb has only the in-frame clones, and not every one. Here the sample spans fewer than 80,000 clones, 80% being singletons. The clonotype originates from a middle-aged person with breast cancer. Specimen: blood. The chain carries TRBV20-1 and TRBJ1-5; maybe TRBD1 (6 bases). In DNA, the CDR3 is TGCAGTGCCGGGGGCCAGCCCCAGCATTTT. Translated: CSAGGQPQHF.